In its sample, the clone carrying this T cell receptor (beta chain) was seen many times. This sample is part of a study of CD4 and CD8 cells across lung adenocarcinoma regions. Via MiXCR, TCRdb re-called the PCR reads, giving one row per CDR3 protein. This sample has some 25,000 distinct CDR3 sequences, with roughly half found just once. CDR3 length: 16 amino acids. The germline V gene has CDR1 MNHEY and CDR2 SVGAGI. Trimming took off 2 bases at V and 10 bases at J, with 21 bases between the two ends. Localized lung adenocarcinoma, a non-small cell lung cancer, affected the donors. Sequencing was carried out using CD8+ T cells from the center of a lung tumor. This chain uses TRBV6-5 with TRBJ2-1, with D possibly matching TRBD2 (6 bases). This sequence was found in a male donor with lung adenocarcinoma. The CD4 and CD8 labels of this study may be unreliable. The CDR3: CASSYPTRPPRGEQFF. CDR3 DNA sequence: TGTGCCAGCAGTTACCCGACTAGGCCTCCACGAGGGGAGCAGTTCTTC.